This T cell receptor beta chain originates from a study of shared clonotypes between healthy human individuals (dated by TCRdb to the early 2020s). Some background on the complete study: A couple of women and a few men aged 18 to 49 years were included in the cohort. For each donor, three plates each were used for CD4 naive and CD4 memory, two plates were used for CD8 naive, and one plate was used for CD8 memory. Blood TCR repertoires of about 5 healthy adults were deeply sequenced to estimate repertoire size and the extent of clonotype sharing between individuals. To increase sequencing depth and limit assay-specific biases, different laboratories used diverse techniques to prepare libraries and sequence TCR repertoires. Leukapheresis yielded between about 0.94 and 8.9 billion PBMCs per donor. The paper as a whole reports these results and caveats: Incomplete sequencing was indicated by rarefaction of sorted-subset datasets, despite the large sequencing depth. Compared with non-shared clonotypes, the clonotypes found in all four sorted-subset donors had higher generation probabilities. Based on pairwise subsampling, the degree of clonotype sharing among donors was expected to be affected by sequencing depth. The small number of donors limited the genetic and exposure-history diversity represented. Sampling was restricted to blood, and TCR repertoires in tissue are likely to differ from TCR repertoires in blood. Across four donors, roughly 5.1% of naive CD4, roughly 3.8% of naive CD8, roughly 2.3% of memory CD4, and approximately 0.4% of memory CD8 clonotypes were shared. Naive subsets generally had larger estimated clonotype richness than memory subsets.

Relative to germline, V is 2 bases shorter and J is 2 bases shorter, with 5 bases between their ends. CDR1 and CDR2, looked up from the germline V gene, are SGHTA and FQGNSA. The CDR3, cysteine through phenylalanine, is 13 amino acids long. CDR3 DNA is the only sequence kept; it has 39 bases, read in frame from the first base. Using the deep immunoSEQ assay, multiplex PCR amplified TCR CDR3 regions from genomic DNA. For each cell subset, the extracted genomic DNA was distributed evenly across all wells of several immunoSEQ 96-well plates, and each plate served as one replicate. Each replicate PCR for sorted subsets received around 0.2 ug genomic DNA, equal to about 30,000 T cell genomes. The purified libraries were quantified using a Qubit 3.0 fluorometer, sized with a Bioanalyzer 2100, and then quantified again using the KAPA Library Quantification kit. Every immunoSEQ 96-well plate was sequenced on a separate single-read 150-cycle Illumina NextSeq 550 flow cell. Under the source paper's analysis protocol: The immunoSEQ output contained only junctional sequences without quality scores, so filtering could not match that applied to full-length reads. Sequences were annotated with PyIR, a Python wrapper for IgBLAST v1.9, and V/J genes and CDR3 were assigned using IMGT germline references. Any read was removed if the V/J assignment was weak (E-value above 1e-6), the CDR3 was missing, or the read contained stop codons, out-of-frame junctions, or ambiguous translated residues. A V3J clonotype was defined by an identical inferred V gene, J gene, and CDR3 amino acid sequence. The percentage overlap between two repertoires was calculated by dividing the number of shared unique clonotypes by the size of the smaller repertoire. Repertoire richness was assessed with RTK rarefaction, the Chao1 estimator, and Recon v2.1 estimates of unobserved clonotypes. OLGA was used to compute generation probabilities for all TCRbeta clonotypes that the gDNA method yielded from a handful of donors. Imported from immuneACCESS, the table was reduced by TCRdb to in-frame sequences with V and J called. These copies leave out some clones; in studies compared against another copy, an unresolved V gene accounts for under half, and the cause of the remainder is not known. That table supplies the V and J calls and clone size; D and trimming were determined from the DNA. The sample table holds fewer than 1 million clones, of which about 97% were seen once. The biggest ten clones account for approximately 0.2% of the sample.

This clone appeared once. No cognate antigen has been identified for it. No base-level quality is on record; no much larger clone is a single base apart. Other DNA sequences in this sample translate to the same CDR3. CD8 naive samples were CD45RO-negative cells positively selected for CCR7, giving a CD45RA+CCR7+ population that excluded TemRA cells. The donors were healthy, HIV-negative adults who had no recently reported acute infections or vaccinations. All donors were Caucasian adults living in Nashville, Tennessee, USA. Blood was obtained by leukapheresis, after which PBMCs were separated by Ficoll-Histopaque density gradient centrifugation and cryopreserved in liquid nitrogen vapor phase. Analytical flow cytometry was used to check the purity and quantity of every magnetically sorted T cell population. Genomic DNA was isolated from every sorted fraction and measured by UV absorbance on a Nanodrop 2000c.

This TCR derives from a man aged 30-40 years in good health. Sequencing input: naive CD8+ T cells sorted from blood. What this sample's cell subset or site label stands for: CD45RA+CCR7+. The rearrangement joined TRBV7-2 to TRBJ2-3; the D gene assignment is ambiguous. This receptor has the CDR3 CASSLPNTDTQYF. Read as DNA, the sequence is TGTGCCAGCAGCTTACCCAACACAGATACGCAGTATTTT.